Shown below are 25 T cell receptor beta chains from a single sample sequenced in a study. MiXCR, run by TCRdb on the 5' RACE reads, gives a single entry per CDR3 protein. The sample yields tens of thousands of distinct CDR3 sequences, around 22% seen once. Sequencing was done on a sample of memory CD4+ T cells sorted from blood. Subset given: memory CD4+ T cells, CD4+CD45RO+CD25-. The receptors were sampled from a female donor with breast cancer.

The genes are TRBV4-1 and TRBJ2-1; D ambiguous. Between the trimmed V and J ends, which lost 1 base and 5 bases, there was a span of 6 bases. The germline V gene encodes CDR1 MGHRA and CDR2 YSYEKL. The CDR3 consists of 13 residues. The CDR3 is CASSQAGNNEQFF. The DNA for the CDR3 is TGCGCCAGCAGCCAAGCAGGAAACAATGAGCAGTTCTTC.

This clonotype was counted many times. V is TRBV5-1 and J is TRBJ1-4; maybe TRBD1 (5 bases). This CDR3 is built from 13 residues. Germline V lookup: CDR1 SGHRS, CDR2 YFSETQ. V lost 7 bases and J 3 bases, leaving 10 bases between the germline ends. The CDR3 here is CASRGTSNEKLFF. CDR3 DNA: TGCGCCAGCCGGGGCACCTCTAATGAAAAACTGTTTTTT.

In its sample, this clonotype was seen once. V gene TRBV11-2 combines with J gene TRBJ1-1; D gene uncertain. In germline, CDR1 is SGHAT, CDR2 FQNNGV. This CDR3 comprises 12 residues. V was cut by 1 base and J by 7 bases, with 7 bases left in between. CDR3 sequence: CASSLGGLEAFF. The CDR3 region has the DNA TGTGCCAGCAGCTTAGGAGGACTTGAAGCTTTCTTT.

This clonotype showed up many times. This rearrangement joins TRBV7-9 to TRBJ1-1; TRBD1 matches 8 bases. CDR1 SEHNR and CDR2 FQNEAQ come from the germline V gene (reference sequence). The CDR3 runs to 17 residues. V was clipped by 2 bases and J by 0 bases; unmatched bases: 8. CDR3 DNA sequence: TGTGCCAGCAGCTTAAGGACAGGGACTCACATGAACACTGAAGCTTTCTTT. This codes for CASSLRTGTHMNTEAFF.

The V call is TRBV7-9, the J call TRBJ1-1, with TRBD1 matching 7 bases. CDR1 and CDR2 from the germline V gene are SEHNR and FQNEAQ (reference sequence). There are 15 residues in the CDR3. V lost 5 bases and J lost 0; bases outside the gene matches: 6. The CDR3 DNA follows: TGTGCCAGCAGCCGGCGACAGGGCGTGAACACTGAAGCTTTCTTT. As protein: CASSRRQGVNTEAFF. Looking up the rest from reference TRBV7-9 and TRBJ1-1 gives the full variable domain: DTGVSQNPRHKITKRGQNVTFRCDPISEHNRLYWYRQTLGQGPEFLTYFQNEAQLEKSRLLSDRFSAERPKGSFSTLEIQRTEQGDSAMYLCASSRRQGVNTEAFFGQGTRLTVV.

This clonotype was observed a handful of times. This sequence joins TRBV20-1 and TRBJ2-2, with 8 bases identical to TRBD2. The CDR3 is 16 amino acids. V lost 5 bases and J lost 0; bases outside the gene matches: 8. Germline CDR1 reads DFQATT; CDR2 reads SNEGSKA (reference sequence). The CDR3 loop reads CSAPGGPTPNTGELFF. DNA of the CDR3: TGCAGTGCTCCGGGGGGGCCCACCCCGAACACCGGGGAGCTGTTTTTT.

This clonotype was observed at least ten times. The chain joins TRBV7-3 to TRBJ2-1, with TRBD2 matching over 12 bases. The CDR3 contains 15 residues. CDR1 is SGHTA, CDR2 FQGTGA, per germline. V shed 3 bases and J 4 bases; nucleotides not matched to a gene: 1. CDR3 nucleotides: TGTGCCAGCAGCTTCGGACTAGCGGGGTACAATGAGCAGTTCTTC. Its translation: CASSFGLAGYNEQFF.

This clonotype was observed at least ten times. J is TRBJ1-5 and V is TRBV9; D is unresolved. V was clipped by 4 bases and J by 5 bases, with 10 bases between them. The CDR3 is 13 residues long. CDR1 and CDR2 from the germline V gene are SGDLS and YYNGEE. The CDR3: CASSPSSDQPQHF. CDR3 bases: TGTGCCAGCAGCCCGTCGTCTGATCAGCCCCAGCATTTT. Combining the CDR3 with reference TRBV9 and TRBJ1-5 gives the whole variable domain DSGVTQTPKHLITATGQRVTLRCSPRSGDLSVYWYQQSLDQGLQFLIQYYNGEERAKGNILERFSAQQFPDLHSELNLSSLELGDSALYFCASSPSSDQPQHFGDGTRLSIL.

In this sample, this clonotype turned up a few times. V gene TRBV5-4 combines with J gene TRBJ2-2, with D perhaps matching TRBD1 (6 bases). Trimming took off 2 bases at V and 4 bases at J, with 21 bases between the two ends. CDR1 and CDR2 (germline): SGHNT, YYREEE (reference sequence). The CDR3 loop spans 18 amino acids. CDR3 sequence: CASSLGPAPGVSTGELFF. Written as DNA, the CDR3 is TGTGCCAGCAGCTTAGGGCCGGCCCCAGGGGTGAGCACCGGGGAGCTGTTTTTT.

This clonotype has more than one count but fewer than ten. J is TRBJ2-7 and V is TRBV20-1; D may be TRBD1 (6 bases). Between the trimmed V and J ends, which lost 5 bases and 3 bases, there was a span of 20 bases. The CDR3 has 15 residues. Germline CDR1 reads DFQATT; CDR2 reads SNEGSKA (reference sequence). The CDR3 DNA reads TGCAGTGCTGAGACACCGGGACAACCGAACTACGAGCAGTACTTC. It codes for CSAETPGQPNYEQYF.

The table lists this clonotype with many counts. The CDR3 sequence: CASSFPTLMHTEAFF. CDR3 bases: TGTGCCAGCAGCTTCCCAACACTTATGCACACTGAAGCTTTCTTT. This chain joins TRBV7-9 and TRBJ1-1, with D uncertain. The CDR3 loop spans 15 amino acids. CDR1 SEHNR and CDR2 FQNEAQ come from the germline V gene (reference sequence). The germline V and J ends were trimmed by 3 bases and 3 bases, with 14 bases remaining between them.

The chain couples TRBV6-5 to TRBJ1-2; D is uncertain. The germline V gene has CDR1 MNHEY and CDR2 SVGAGI. CDR3 length: 16 residues. Trimming removed 6 bases at V and 7 bases at J, with 24 bases between. The CDR3 coding sequence is TGTGCCAGCAGACAAAAGACCAGGTCTAACTTACTTGGCTACACCTTC. Encoded protein: CASRQKTRSNLLGYTF.

This clonotype occurred a few times. J is TRBJ2-7 and V is TRBV28; D is uncertain. Germline CDR1 reads MDHEN; CDR2 reads SYDVKM. Between the trimmed V and J ends, which lost 3 bases and 4 bases, there was a span of 7 bases. This CDR3 spans 12 amino acids. For the CDR3, the DNA is TGTGCCAGCAGTTTTCCTTATTACGAGCAGTACTTC. Protein product: CASSFPYYEQYF.

The V call is TRBV7-9, the J call TRBJ2-7; D is uncertain. The V end lost 2 bases, the J end lost 0 bases, and 11 bases lay between the germline ends. CDR3 length: 15 residues. Germline V gene data show CDR1 as SEHNR and CDR2 as FQNEAQ (reference sequence). CDR3: CASSLILVSSYEQYF. As DNA, the CDR3 is TGTGCCAGCAGCTTAATTCTCGTCAGCTCCTACGAGCAGTACTTC.

The rearrangement uses TRBV5-1 and TRBJ2-7; 7 bases fit TRBD1. Trimming cost V 4 bases and J 4 bases; bases outside gene matches: 11. This CDR3 contains 15 residues. Looked up from germline, CDR1 is SGHRS and CDR2 is YFSETQ. CDR3 amino acids: CASSDRSGTAYEQYF. CDR3 in DNA: TGCGCCAGCAGCGATAGATCCGGGACAGCTTACGAGCAGTACTTC.

At least ten counts were recorded for this clonotype. In DNA, the CDR3 is TGCGCCAGCAGCGGGGACCCCCCAGGGGGCAAGACCCAGTACTTC. Residues: CASSGDPPGGKTQYF. V gene TRBV5-1 combines with J gene TRBJ2-5; 8 bases are a match to TRBD1. The CDR3 spans 15 residues. Germline assignment: CDR1 SGHRS and CDR2 YFSETQ. The V segment lost 4 bases and the J segment 6 bases; nucleotides outside the gene matches: 11. Full variable domain (rest looked up from reference TRBV5-1 and TRBJ2-5): KAGVTQTPRYLIKTRGQQVTLSCSPISGHRSVSWYQQTPGQGLQFLFEYFSETQRNKGNFPGRFSGRQFSNSRSEMNVSTLELGDSALYLCASSGDPPGGKTQYFGPGTRLLVL.

In regard to this clonotype: Mismatch with germline at one junction end may stem from a read error. The chain recombines TRBV9 with TRBJ2-1; D remains unclear. The CDR3 has 15 amino acids. The germline gives CDR1 SGDLS, CDR2 YYNGEE. The CDR3 protein is CASSPHRGSHNEQSF. The CDR3 DNA sequence: TGTGCCAGCAGCCCTCATCGTGGCTCCCACAATGAGCAGTCCTTC.

The chain links TRBV4-1 to TRBJ2-7, with 9 nucleotides matching TRBD2. With V trimmed by 1 base and J by 4 bases, 8 bases remained unmatched. Germline CDR1 is MGHRA and CDR2 is YSYEKL. The CDR3 contains 16 residues. CDR3 sequence (DNA): TGCGCCAGCAGCCAAGGGGTTCTAGCGGGATTATACGAGCAGTACTTC. Its protein product is CASSQGVLAGLYEQYF.

The genes are TRBV20-1 and TRBJ1-5; D is unclear. V lost 0 bases and J 5 bases, leaving 20 bases between the germline ends. The CDR3 contains 17 residues. Germline V gene data show CDR1 as DFQATT and CDR2 as SNEGSKA (reference sequence). The CDR3 DNA follows: TGCAGTGCTAGAGATCAGTCAGGCCAACGGTGGGATCAGCCCCAGCATTTT. Its translation: CSARDQSGQRWDQPQHF.

Details on this clonotype: A much larger clone lies a single base off, so this may be a read error. Because it lacks the conserved phenylalanine or tryptophan at the end, this CDR3 is likely a read error. V usage is TRBV7-9 and J usage is TRBJ1-1; unclear D gene. The V gene's germline CDR1 is SEHNR and CDR2 FQNEAQ (reference sequence). The CDR3 extends over 12 amino acids. The CDR3 coding sequence is TGTGCCAGCAGCCTAGCTAGCACTGAAGCTTTCCTT. Its translation: CASSLASTEAFL.

This chain connects TRBV18 to TRBJ2-1, with D unresolved. The CDR3 has 15 residues. CDR1 KGHSH and CDR2 LQKENI come from the germline V gene. V lost 2 bases, J lost 0 bases, and 8 bases lay in between. CDR3 DNA sequence: TGTGCCAGCTCACCAAGGCAGGACTCCTACAATGAGCAGTTCTTC. Translated, it gives CASSPRQDSYNEQFF.

The chain combines TRBV27 with TRBJ1-2, with D possibly being TRBD1 (5 bases). Per germline, CDR1 MNHEY and CDR2 SMNVEV (reference sequence). V lost 0 bases and J lost 9, with 11 bases in between. The CDR3 sequence is 13 residues long. The CDR3, as DNA: TGTGCCAGCAGTTTATCGGGGGAAATACGCTACACCTTC. It codes for CASSLSGEIRYTF.

The chain links TRBV5-6 to TRBJ2-5; D ambiguous. This CDR3 contains 14 residues. CDR1 and CDR2 from the germline V gene are SGHDT and YYEEEE. V lost 0 bases and J lost 2, with 8 bases in between. Here the CDR3 reads CASSLEARQETQYF. The CDR3, as DNA: TGTGCCAGCAGCTTGGAGGCAAGACAAGAGACCCAGTACTTC.

This clonotype was counted between two and nine times. This chain connects TRBV20-1 to TRBJ2-7; 11 bases line up with TRBD2. CDR3 length: 13 amino acids. Germline-derived CDR1 and CDR2 are DFQATT and SNEGSKA (reference sequence). With 3 bases clipped from V and 4 bases from J, the junction kept 2 bases outside the gene matches. This CDR3 reads CSARTSGDYEQYF. CDR3 DNA: TGCAGTGCTAGGACTAGCGGGGATTACGAGCAGTACTTC.

This clonotype has only a few counts. The rearrangement links TRBV7-6 to TRBJ1-5; D ambiguous. Trimming stripped 5 bases from V and 7 bases from J, with 12 bases between. The CDR3 consists of 13 residues. The germline CDR1 and CDR2 sequences are SGHVS and FNYEAQ. The CDR3 bases are TGTGCCAGCAGCGCCGGGATCTTACAGCCCCAGCATTTT. Translated, it gives CASSAGILQPQHF.